The 27 T cell receptor beta chains below come from one sample, sequenced in a study of regulatory T cells in long-lasting Graves disease. Time point indicated: persistent/refractory GD, antithyroid drugs over 5 years with positive TRAb. From RNA extracted from PBMCs, the TCR library was made. HTBI primers from iRepertoire and Arm-PCR of CDR3 regions yielded the TCR beta libraries. TCRdb fed the multiplex PCR reads into MiXCR, producing one record per CDR3 protein. The sample gives 300,000 to 500,000 distinct CDR3 sequences, about a fifth of which show up once; around 21% is in the top ten. This specimen was peripheral blood mononuclear cells (PBMCs), taken when the disease was refractory, from a patient treated with antithyroid drugs. The receptors shown here come from a female donor with Graves disease.

In its sample, this clonotype was seen many times. The rearrangement links TRBV11-2 to TRBJ2-5; D call uncertain. The CDR3 is 14 amino acids. V lost 2 bases to trimming and J lost 1 base, with 8 bases between them. Per germline, CDR1 SGHAT and CDR2 FQNNGV. As DNA, the CDR3 is TGTGCCAGCAGCTTACGGTGGGGCCAAGAGACCCAGTACTTC. As protein: CASSLRWGQETQYF.

The chain is built from TRBV20-1 and TRBJ2-7; no firm D call. The CDR3 is 13 amino acids. The V gene's germline CDR1 is DFQATT and CDR2 SNEGSKA (reference sequence). The V end was cut by 1 base, the J end by 2 bases, with 9 bases between. CDR3 sequence reads: CSARGGNPYEQYF. DNA of the CDR3: TGCAGTGCTAGAGGGGGAAATCCCTACGAGCAGTACTTC.

This chain links TRBV24-1 with TRBJ2-1; 11 bases match TRBD2. Germline V CDR1 and CDR2: KGHDR, SFDVKD. CDR3 length: 17 residues. The V segment lost 9 bases and the J segment 0 bases; nucleotides outside the gene matches: 9. The CDR3 protein is CATQTSGTSYSYNEQFF. DNA for the CDR3: TGTGCCACCCAGACTAGCGGGACCTCATACTCCTACAATGAGCAGTTCTTC.

A few counts support this clonotype. The chain recombines TRBV4-1 with TRBJ2-2; tentative D call: TRBD2 (5 bases). Trimming stripped 1 base from V and 4 bases from J, with 10 bases between. This CDR3 has 15 amino acids. Germline CDR1 and CDR2: MGHRA and YSYEKL. The CDR3 here is CASSQAGFGTGELFF. The CDR3 coding sequence is TGCGCCAGCAGCCAAGCGGGATTCGGCACCGGGGAGCTGTTTTTT.

This clonotype was seen many times. The rearrangement joins TRBV15 to TRBJ1-1, with D unclear. Germline values: CDR1 LNHNV, CDR2 YYDKDF (reference sequence). The CDR3 is made up of 14 amino acids. Trimming took 4 bases from V and 0 from J, leaving 9 bases between them. CDR3 amino acids: CATSNGRLNTEAFF. CDR3 DNA sequence: TGTGCCACCAGCAATGGCAGATTGAACACTGAAGCTTTCTTT.

Concerning this clonotype itself: Just one base apart from a much larger clone, this may be a read error. The chain carries TRBV11-2 and TRBJ1-6; D unclear. The CDR3 is 14 amino acids. Germline V CDR1 and CDR2: SGHAT, FQNNGV. The germline V and J ends were trimmed by 1 base and 8 bases, with 9 bases remaining between them. The CDR3 protein is CASSLGRGHSPLHF. Here the CDR3 DNA reads TGTGCCAGCAGCTTAGGGCGAGGGCATTCACCCCTCCACTTT.

This clonotype has just a few counts. V and J are TRBV7-9 and TRBJ2-7, with 8 bases fitting TRBD1. This CDR3 has 16 residues. V shed 3 bases, J shed 4 bases, and the junction held 11 bases outside the gene matches. Germline CDR1 is SEHNR and CDR2 is FQNEAQ (reference sequence). CDR3 in amino acids: CASSFIRQGTKYEQYF. CDR3 bases: TGTGCCAGCAGCTTCATTCGACAGGGGACAAAATACGAGCAGTACTTC.

In this sample, this clonotype turned up many times. This CDR3 is CASIGPSGTGELFF. The CDR3 coding sequence is TGTGCCAGCATTGGCCCCTCCGGCACCGGGGAGCTGTTTTTT. The chain couples TRBV2 to TRBJ2-2; D ambiguous. Germline values: CDR1 SNHLY, CDR2 FYNNEI. The CDR3 loop spans 14 amino acids. V lost 7 bases, J lost 4 bases, and 13 bases lay in between. Together with reference TRBV2 and TRBJ2-2, the CDR3 gives the full variable domain: EPEVTQTPSHQVTQMGQEVILRCVPISNHLYFYWYRQILGQKVEFLVSFYNNEISEKSEIFDDQFSVERPDGSNFTLKIRSTKLEDSAMYFCASIGPSGTGELFFGEGSRLTVL.

The chain combines TRBV27 with TRBJ2-2; no reliable D call. The germline V and J ends were trimmed by 4 bases and 7 bases, with 7 bases remaining between them. Looked up from germline, CDR1 is MNHEY and CDR2 is SMNVEV (reference sequence). The CDR3 consists of 12 residues. CDR3 sequence (DNA): TGTGCCAGCAGTTCATTAAGCGGGGAGCTGTTTTTT. It translates to CASSSLSGELFF.

In this sample, this clonotype turned up many times. The chain recombines TRBV20-1 with TRBJ2-5; no firm D call. The V end lost 0 bases, the J end lost 2 bases, and 10 bases lay between the germline ends. CDR3 length: 14 amino acids. CDR1 is DFQATT and CDR2 is SNEGSKA in the germline V gene (reference sequence). CDR3 bases: TGCAGTGCTAGAGAGGCAGTGGAGCAAGAGACCCAGTACTTC. Its translation: CSAREAVEQETQYF.

A few counts support this clonotype. The chain employs TRBV20-1 and TRBJ2-7; the match to TRBD1 covers 9 bases. The CDR3 spans 16 residues. CDR1 and CDR2 (germline): DFQATT, SNEGSKA (reference sequence). The V and J ends lost 2 bases and 4 bases, in that order; junction bases with no gene match: 12. The CDR3 is CSARHAPGQGWYEQYF. Written as DNA, the CDR3 is TGCAGTGCTAGACACGCTCCGGGACAGGGTTGGTACGAGCAGTACTTC.

This chain links TRBV4-1 with TRBJ1-2; D is unclear. CDR1 MGHRA and CDR2 YSYEKL come from the germline V gene. The CDR3 has 15 amino acids. The germline V and J ends were trimmed by 0 bases and 4 bases, with 12 bases remaining between them. The CDR3 nucleotides are TGCGCCAGCAGCCAAGAAGGCGGACGGTTCTATGGCTACACCTTC. Translating it yields CASSQEGGRFYGYTF.

This clonotype came up many times. V and J are TRBV28 and TRBJ2-2; 8 bases fit TRBD1. Germline CDR1 MDHEN, CDR2 SYDVKM. The CDR3 is 16 residues long. Unmatched junction bases numbered 11, after V lost 8 bases and J lost 3 bases. CDR3 region: CASRLAGQGYTGELFF. The CDR3 region has the DNA TGTGCCAGCCGATTGGCAGGACAGGGCTACACCGGGGAGCTGTTTTTT.

This chain connects TRBV3-1 to TRBJ1-3; D unresolved. The CDR3 has 13 amino acids. From germline, CDR1 is LGHDT and CDR2 YNNKEL (reference sequence). The V end lost 1 base, the J end lost 4 bases, and 5 bases lay between the germline ends. CDR3 region: CASSQAAGNTIYF. The CDR3 DNA sequence: TGTGCCAGCAGCCAAGCCGCAGGAAACACCATATATTTT.

This clonotype has just a few counts. The rearrangement links TRBV15 to TRBJ1-5, with TRBD1 as a possible D gene (5 bases). Germline V gene lookup returns CDR1 LNHNV and CDR2 YYDKDF (reference sequence). The CDR3 loop spans 15 amino acids. Deletions cut 0 bases from V and 7 bases from J, with 13 bases between. CDR3 nucleotide sequence: TGTGCCACCAGCAGAGATCGCAAGGGGATCCAGCCCCAGCATTTT. Protein product: CATSRDRKGIQPQHF.

The chain uses TRBV6-1 and TRBJ2-7; 14 bases are a match to TRBD2. The V gene end was trimmed by 11 bases and the J gene end by 7 bases; junction bases not matched to a gene: 13. From germline, CDR1 is MNHNS and CDR2 SASEGT. The CDR3 is 15 amino acids. The DNA for the CDR3 is TGTGCCTCAAAGTGGTGGGGACTAGCGGGAGAAGAGCAGTACTTC. As protein: CASKWWGLAGEEQYF.

There are a few counts of this clonotype. The chain is built from TRBV7-3 and TRBJ2-1; no firm D call. The germline gives CDR1 SGHTA, CDR2 FQGTGA. V was clipped by 5 bases and J by 2 bases, with 10 bases between them. CDR3 length: 14 residues. The CDR3, as DNA: TGTGCCAGCAGCAACGGACCACCCTACAATGAGCAGTTCTTC. Encoded protein: CASSNGPPYNEQFF. The full variable domain, completed using reference TRBV7-3 and TRBJ2-1, is GAGVSQTPSNKVTEKGKYVELRCDPISGHTALYWYRQSLGQGPEFLIYFQGTGAADDSGLPNDRFFAVRPEGSVSTLKIQRTERGDSAVYLCASSNGPPYNEQFFGPGTRLTVL.

The chain links TRBV19 to TRBJ1-2; D is uncertain. CDR1 is LNHDA and CDR2 is SQIVND in the germline V gene (reference sequence). This CDR3 has 12 residues. V shed 7 bases and J shed 0 bases, with 6 bases lying between them. This CDR3 is CASTETNYGYTF. In DNA, the CDR3 is TGTGCCAGTACAGAGACTAACTATGGCTACACCTTC.

This clonotype appeared a few times. V and J are TRBV20-1 and TRBJ2-5; a possible D gene is TRBD2 (5 bases). CDR1 is DFQATT, CDR2 SNEGSKA, per germline (reference sequence). CDR3 length: 16 residues. Trimming took off 1 base at V and 2 bases at J, with 17 bases between the two ends. This chain's CDR3 is CSARGYGLRHQETQYF. The CDR3 nucleotides are TGCAGTGCTAGAGGCTATGGACTGCGTCATCAAGAGACCCAGTACTTC.

This chain links TRBV7-2 with TRBJ2-7, with TRBD2 identical over 14 bases. The CDR3 has 15 amino acids. Germline CDR1 reads SGHTA; CDR2 reads FQGNSA. V shed 5 bases and J 8 bases; nucleotides not matched to a gene: 8. The CDR3 region is CASSPLGLAGDKQYF. The CDR3 coding sequence is TGTGCCAGCAGCCCCCTGGGACTAGCGGGAGATAAGCAGTACTTC.

J is TRBJ1-1 and V is TRBV4-1; a weak D match, TRBD1 (5 bases). Germline CDR1 reads MGHRA; CDR2 reads YSYEKL. The length of the CDR3 is 14 residues. The V gene lost 1 base and the J gene lost 1 base, with 7 bases spanning the gap. The CDR3: CASSQAGSNTEAFF. DNA for the CDR3: TGCGCCAGCAGCCAAGCAGGGTCGAACACTGAAGCTTTCTTT.

V and J are TRBV11-2 and TRBJ1-2; possibly TRBD1 for D (5 bases). V lost 0 bases and J lost 6, with 20 bases in between. The CDR3 consists of 17 residues. Germline CDR1 reads SGHAT; CDR2 reads FQNNGV. DNA of the CDR3: TGTGCCAGCAGCTTAGATCCGATCACAGGAAGAAGCCATGGCTACACCTTC. Translating gives CASSLDPITGRSHGYTF.

The rearrangement joins TRBV13 to TRBJ1-5, with 7 bases lining up with TRBD1. V dropped 4 bases and J dropped 0; count of bases not matched to a gene: 6. The CDR3 consists of 16 residues. Germline CDR1 is PRHDT and CDR2 is FYEKMQ (reference sequence). The CDR3 region is CASSSHRGSSNQPQHF. The CDR3 coding sequence is TGTGCCAGCAGCTCCCACAGGGGAAGTAGCAATCAGCCCCAGCATTTT.

This clonotype showed up many times. The chain is built from TRBV11-2 and TRBJ2-7, with D perhaps matching TRBD1 (5 bases). V lost 3 bases and J lost 2, with 11 bases in between. Germline-derived CDR1 and CDR2 are SGHAT and FQNNGV. The CDR3 is 14 amino acids. The CDR3 is CASSFSGKPYEQYF. The DNA for the CDR3 is TGTGCCAGCAGCTTCTCAGGGAAACCCTACGAGCAGTACTTC.

V gene TRBV6-2 or TRBV6-3 combines with J gene TRBJ2-1, with TRBD2 matching 8 bases. With V trimmed by 4 bases and J by 4 bases, 9 bases remained unmatched. The CDR3 sequence is 16 residues long. Per germline, CDR1 MNHEY and CDR2 SVGEGT. DNA for the CDR3: TGTGCCAGCAGTTCTTTATGGGCTAGCGGGTACAATGAGCAGTTCTTC. Its translation is CASSSLWASGYNEQFF.

V is TRBV7-9 and J is TRBJ2-3, with D perhaps TRBD2 (5 bases). The CDR3 is 15 residues long. The germline V and J ends were trimmed by 5 bases and 3 bases, with 15 bases remaining between them. Germline V lookup: CDR1 SEHNR, CDR2 FQNEAQ (reference sequence). The CDR3 bases are TGTGCCAGCAGCCCGGACTCGTTGACTACAGATACGCAGTATTTT. It translates to CASSPDSLTTDTQYF. Combining the CDR3 with reference TRBV7-9 and TRBJ2-3 gives the whole variable domain DTGVSQNPRHKITKRGQNVTFRCDPISEHNRLYWYRQTLGQGPEFLTYFQNEAQLEKSRLLSDRFSAERPKGSFSTLEIQRTEQGDSAMYLCASSPDSLTTDTQYFGPGTRLTVL.

This clonotype has ten or more counts. V and J are TRBV12-3 or TRBV12-4 and TRBJ2-5; D is uncertain. V lost 5 bases and J 5 bases, leaving 12 bases between the germline ends. CDR3 length: 13 residues. The CDR3 protein is CASSPSLSETQYF. CDR3 DNA sequence: TGTGCCAGCAGTCCCTCTTTAAGCGAGACCCAGTACTTC.